Listed here are 7 T cell receptor beta chains from one sample, sequenced in a study of T cell changes during pregnancy in multiple sclerosis. Here immunoSEQ multiplex PCR was the method, and the copy in TCRdb shows in-frame clones only, minus some. The sample has some 60,000 clones; around 90% are singletons. The sequencing here drew on peripheral blood, taken before pregnancy. These receptors originate from a female donor with multiple sclerosis, enrolled in a pregnancy study.

A single count supports this clone. The genes are TRBV27 and TRBJ2-4; 7 bases fit TRBD1. The CDR3 runs 18 residues. V shed 6 bases and J 3 bases; nucleotides not matched to a gene: 17. Germline CDR1 reads MNHEY; CDR2 reads SMNVEV (reference sequence). CDR3 nucleotide sequence: TGTGCCAGCAGAGGTACAGGGGCGAGGGAATTGGGCAAAAACATTCAGTACTTC. Translation gives CASRGTGARELGKNIQYF.

The V and J genes are TRBV15 and TRBJ1-1, with 7 bases lining up with TRBD1. The CDR3 consists of 14 residues. Trimming at V came to 5 bases and at J to 6 bases, leaving 9 bases not matched to a gene. Looked up from germline, CDR1 is LNHNV and CDR2 is YYDKDF (reference sequence). The CDR3 is CATSSGDSFAEAFF. CDR3 in DNA: TGTGCCACCAGCTCAGGGGACAGTTTCGCTGAAGCTTTCTTT.

The chain carries TRBV7-2 and TRBJ1-1; perhaps TRBD1 as D (6 bases). This CDR3 spans 14 amino acids. CDR1 is SGHTA, CDR2 FQGNSA, per germline. Between the trimmed V and J ends, which lost 7 bases and 2 bases, there was a span of 14 bases. CDR3 sequence: CASTVSRGNTEAFF. The CDR3 DNA sequence: TGTGCCAGCACCGTAAGCAGGGGAAACACTGAAGCTTTCTTT. Full variable domain (remainder filled in from reference TRBV7-2 and TRBJ1-1): GAGVSQSPSNKVTEKGKDVELRCDPISGHTALYWYRQSLGQGLEFLIYFQGNSAPDKSGLPSDRFSAERTGGSVSTLTIQRTQQEDSAVYLCASTVSRGNTEAFFGQGTRLTVV.

The chain employs TRBV6-1 and TRBJ2-7; D is unclear. The CDR3 covers 15 residues. Germline CDR1 is MNHNS and CDR2 is SASEGT. Trimming left V 4 bases short and J 4 bases short, with 17 bases between. The CDR3 spells CASSGSREAAYEQYF. CDR3 DNA sequence: TGTGCCAGCAGTGGAAGCCGCGAGGCGGCTTACGAGCAGTACTTC.

V usage is TRBV11-2 and J usage is TRBJ2-7; perhaps TRBD1 as D (5 bases). Trimming cost V 5 bases and J 4 bases, with 15 bases left between them. The CDR3 extends over 14 amino acids. Germline-derived CDR1 and CDR2 are SGHAT and FQNNGV. CDR3 residues: CASSLGQKIYEQYF. CDR3 in DNA: TGTGCCAGCAGCCTGGGGCAGAAAATATACGAGCAGTACTTC.

V and J are TRBV27 and TRBJ2-7; a weak D match, TRBD2 (7 bases). Trimming removed 5 bases from V and 6 bases from J, with 17 bases in between. The CDR3 totals 14 residues. Germline lookup yields CDR1 MNHEY and CDR2 SMNVEV (reference sequence). The CDR3 here is CASSRTGGGIEQYF. As DNA, the CDR3 is TGTGCCAGCAGTCGCACGGGGGGCGGGATCGAGCAGTACTTC.

The chain combines TRBV5-1 with TRBJ2-1; TRBD2 matches at 14 bases. CDR1 is SGHRS and CDR2 is YFSETQ in the germline V gene. Trimming at V came to 5 bases and at J to 7 bases, leaving 5 bases not matched to a gene. The CDR3 runs to 15 residues. The CDR3 DNA reads as TGCGCCAGCAGATCCGGGACTAGCGGGGGTAATGAGCAGTTCTTC. This codes for CASRSGTSGGNEQFF.